One sample yielded the 12 T cell receptor beta chains listed below, sequenced in a study of cytomegalovirus exposure and HLA in healthy donors. In the PCR, 60 Vbeta and 13 Jbeta primers were used. Clones were read by immunoSEQ multiplex PCR, and TCRdb kept only the in-frame ones, dropping some. The sample shows some 130,000 clones, roughly four fifths of them seen only once. Sequenced: PBMCs. The receptors were sampled from a girl aged 2-15 years in good health and CMV-seronegative.

The chain carries TRBV18 and TRBJ1-6, with 8 positions matching TRBD1. Germline values: CDR1 KGHSH, CDR2 LQKENI. Unmatched junction bases numbered 5, after V lost 3 bases and J lost 10 bases. The CDR3 has 14 amino acids. Here the CDR3 DNA reads TGTGCCAGCTCACCCGGACAGGGACGGTCACCCCTCCACTTT. Its translation is CASSPGQGRSPLHF.

V usage is TRBV2 and J usage is TRBJ2-2; TRBD2 agrees at 12 bases. Germline V gene data show CDR1 as SNHLY and CDR2 as FYNNEI. This CDR3 region has 16 residues. With V trimmed by 7 bases and J by 5 bases, 8 bases remained unmatched. The CDR3 region is CASKLAGGSRTGELFF. The CDR3 coding sequence is TGTGCCAGCAAACTAGCGGGGGGATCGAGGACCGGGGAGCTGTTTTTT.

This sequence joins TRBV6-4 and TRBJ2-2; D may be TRBD1 (6 bases). The CDR3 is 16 amino acids. The germline gives CDR1 MRHNA, CDR2 SNTAGT. The V end lost 6 bases, the J end lost 0 bases, and 14 bases lay between the germline ends. Here the CDR3 reads CASSGFGTSNTGELFF. For the CDR3, the DNA is TGTGCCAGCAGCGGATTTGGGACATCGAACACCGGGGAGCTGTTTTTT.

The rearrangement uses TRBV2 and TRBJ2-2; 7 bases line up with TRBD2. The CDR3 totals 14 residues. After removal of 5 bases from V and 4 bases from J, the junction contained 4 bases not matched to a gene. Germline V gene lookup returns CDR1 SNHLY and CDR2 FYNNEI. In DNA, the CDR3 is TGTGCCAGCAGTTCGGGACTATTCACCGGGGAGCTGTTTTTT. Translating gives CASSSGLFTGELFF.

This chain connects TRBV2 to TRBJ1-2; the D is unclear. The germline V gene has CDR1 SNHLY and CDR2 FYNNEI. The CDR3 contains 14 residues. Trimming cost V 7 bases and J 1 base, with 13 bases left between them. Written as DNA, the CDR3 is TGTGCCAGCATTGGAGAGAGCCTTAACTATGGCTACACCTTC. It yields the protein CASIGESLNYGYTF.

V gene TRBV9 combines with J gene TRBJ2-7, with TRBD1 identical over 8 bases. CDR1 is SGDLS, CDR2 YYNGEE, per germline. The CDR3 runs to 16 residues. V shed 1 base, J shed 4 bases, and the junction held 10 bases outside the gene matches. The CDR3 sequence is CASSVSPTGVGYEQYF. The CDR3, as DNA: TGTGCCAGCAGCGTATCGCCGACAGGGGTGGGTTACGAGCAGTACTTC. The full variable domain, in which reference TRBV9 and TRBJ2-7 provide the parts outside the CDR3, is DSGVTQTPKHLITATGQRVTLRCSPRSGDLSVYWYQQSLDQGLQFLIQYYNGEERAKGNILERFSAQQFPDLHSELNLSSLELGDSALYFCASSVSPTGVGYEQYFGPGTRLTVT.

This clone has a single count. Here the CDR3 DNA reads TGTGCCAGCAGCTTAGTAACTAGCGGAGGGGAGCAGTTCTTC. Translation: CASSLVTSGGEQFF. This sequence joins TRBV11-2 and TRBJ2-1; TRBD2 matches 8 bases. Germline V gene sequence: CDR1 SGHAT, CDR2 FQNNGV. V trimming: 1 base; J trimming: 10 bases; junction bases outside the gene matches: 6. CDR3 length: 14 residues.

This clone was recorded only once. The chain joins TRBV4-2 to TRBJ2-5, with 9 bases identical to TRBD2. The DNA end lines up better with TRBJ2-7; the J call may be wrong. CDR1 LGHNA and CDR2 YNFKEQ come from the germline V gene. The CDR3 loop spans 18 amino acids. The CDR3 DNA reads TGTGCCAGCAGCCAACTTGGTTCACCTAGCGGGGACTCCTACGAGCAGTACTTC. Translated, it gives CASSQLGSPSGDSYEQYF.

This clone was observed a handful of times. The chain links TRBV2 to TRBJ2-5, with TRBD2 matching over 7 bases. This CDR3 is built from 14 residues. CDR1 is SNHLY, CDR2 FYNNEI, per germline. J gave up 1 base and V 6 bases, and 5 bases lay outside the gene matches. CDR3 in amino acids: CASSRTSSQETQYF. In nucleotides, the CDR3 is TGTGCCAGCAGCAGGACTAGTTCCCAAGAGACCCAGTACTTC.

The CDR3 protein is CASSWSRTYGELFF. CDR3 coding DNA: TGTGCCAGCAGTTGGTCCAGGACATACGGGGAGCTGTTTTTT. This chain links TRBV27 with TRBJ2-2; TRBD1 might be the D (5 bases). The V end lost 4 bases, the J end lost 7 bases, and 13 bases lay between the germline ends. This CDR3 is 14 amino acids long. The germline gives CDR1 MNHEY, CDR2 SMNVEV (reference sequence).

J is TRBJ2-7 and V is TRBV5-4, with 12 bases fitting TRBD2. The V and J ends lost 4 bases and 2 bases, in that order; junction bases with no gene match: 10. CDR1 and CDR2 from the germline V gene are SGHNT and YYREEE (reference sequence). This CDR3 has 17 residues. The CDR3 loop reads CASSLARLAGDTYEQYF. Written as DNA, the CDR3 is TGTGCCAGCAGCCTTGCGAGACTAGCGGGGGATACCTACGAGCAGTACTTC.

This rearrangement joins TRBV27 to TRBJ2-7, with D tentatively TRBD2 (6 bases). V lost 11 bases and J lost 3, with 17 bases in between. CDR1 and CDR2 (germline): MNHEY, SMNVEV (reference sequence). The CDR3 loop spans 13 amino acids. The CDR3 nucleotides read TGTGCCGCGGGGCCTCGGTTGGGCTACGAGCAGTACTTC. Protein: CAAGPRLGYEQYF.